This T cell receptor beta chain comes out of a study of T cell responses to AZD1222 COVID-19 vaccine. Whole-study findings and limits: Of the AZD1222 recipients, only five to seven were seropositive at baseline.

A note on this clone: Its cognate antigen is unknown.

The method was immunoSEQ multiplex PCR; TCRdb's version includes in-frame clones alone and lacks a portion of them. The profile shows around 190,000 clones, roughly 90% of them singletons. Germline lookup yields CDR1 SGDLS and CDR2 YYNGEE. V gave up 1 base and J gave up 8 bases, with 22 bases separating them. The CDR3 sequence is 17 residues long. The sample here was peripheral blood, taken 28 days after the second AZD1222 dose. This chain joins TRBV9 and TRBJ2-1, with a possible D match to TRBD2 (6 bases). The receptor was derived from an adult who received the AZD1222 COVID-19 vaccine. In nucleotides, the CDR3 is TGTGCCAGCAGCGTACGAGATGGTGGGGGGACCCTTTATGAGCAGTTCTTC. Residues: CASSVRDGGGTLYEQFF.